This note documents a single T cell receptor (beta chain) sequence. Germline CDR1 is SGHVS and CDR2 is FQNEAQ. The ends were cut back, 0 bases at V and 5 bases at J, with 4 bases in the middle. The CDR3 spans 13 residues. This sample was included in a study of blood T cell repertoires in COVID-19. Background on the study: The United States, Italy and Spain were the sources of the acute and convalescent COVID-19 samples. From T cells, B-cell-depleted T cells, or PBMCs came the material, which was cDNA or gDNA.

Methods used by the authors: Estimation of nucleated cell counts was performed using reference gene primer amplification. Profiling relied on immunoSEQ multiplex PCR, and the TCRdb table lists in-frame clones only, not all of them. V and J calls and clone size follow that table, whereas D and trimming were derived from the DNA. The sample contains roughly 62,000 clones, approximately 80% of which appear only once. The sequencing sample was made of peripheral blood. This TCR derives from a human donor in a cohort sampled during active COVID-19. This chain uses TRBV7-8 with TRBJ2-2; D call uncertain. CDR3 in amino acids: CASSLAHTGELFF. For the CDR3, the DNA is TGTGCCAGCAGCTTAGCCCATACCGGGGAGCTGTTTTTT.